The 30 T cell receptor beta chains presented below share a single source sample, sequenced in a study of T cells in Graves' hyperthyroidism and ophthalmopathy. RNA transcripts gave rise to amplified TCR beta CDR3 regions. HTBI primers were the set used in a first-round RT-PCR of the TCR CDR3. TCRdb re-called the multiplex PCR reads through MiXCR, storing one row per CDR3 protein. The profile covers approximately 510,000 distinct CDR3 sequences, with 46% appearing a single time and around two fifths taken by the ten largest. The sample was peripheral blood or thyroid tissue (not recorded which). Receptor source: an adult woman with Graves' disease, either hyperthyroidism or ophthalmopathy (not recorded which).

The chain is built from TRBV3-1 and TRBJ2-5; D ambiguous. The CDR3 is 19 residues long. Germline lookup yields CDR1 LGHDT and CDR2 YNNKEL (reference sequence). Trimming took off 0 bases at V and 5 bases at J, with 25 bases between the two ends. The CDR3 is CASSQDTIPTVPIRETQYF. For the CDR3, the DNA is TGTGCCAGCAGCCAAGATACGATCCCCACTGTCCCAATCCGGGAGACCCAGTACTTC.

This clonotype was counted between two and nine times. The J gene is TRBJ2-1, the V gene TRBV24-1; D call uncertain. The CDR3 length is 11 residues. Germline V gene lookup returns CDR1 KGHDR and CDR2 SFDVKD. V was shortened by 9 bases and J by 6 bases, with 8 bases between the two germline ends. CDR3 DNA: TGTGCCACCGAGTCTCTCAATGAGCAGTTCTTC. It yields the protein CATESLNEQFF.

This clonotype came up many times. The rearrangement joins TRBV24-1 to TRBJ2-2; D remains ambiguous. Germline-derived CDR1 and CDR2 are KGHDR and SFDVKD. The V and J ends lost 8 bases and 4 bases respectively, with 10 bases between them. The CDR3 runs to 13 residues. The CDR3 is CATNWGTTGELFF. The CDR3 DNA reads as TGTGCCACCAACTGGGGTACCACCGGGGAGCTGTTTTTT.

This clonotype was detected only a few times. This chain uses TRBV7-2 with TRBJ1-6; no clear D gene. With 6 bases removed from V and 0 bases from J, the gap between germline ends came to 12 bases. The CDR3 is 16 amino acids. CDR1 is SGHTA and CDR2 is FQGNSA in the germline V gene. CDR3 residues: CASRDRPSSYNSPLHF. For the CDR3, the DNA is TGTGCCAGCAGAGACCGACCATCCTCCTATAATTCACCCCTCCACTTT.

The CDR3 bases are TGCAGTGCTAGAGACAGGGAAACATATACAAGCCAAGAGACCCAGTACTTC. It translates to CSARDRETYTSQETQYF. The V and J genes are TRBV20-1 and TRBJ2-5; tentatively, D is TRBD1 (5 bases). The CDR3 is made up of 17 amino acids. Germline lookup yields CDR1 DFQATT and CDR2 SNEGSKA (reference sequence). V was clipped by 0 bases and J by 1 base, with 18 bases between them.

Worth noting for this clonotype: Germline and junction disagree at one end, which may indicate a read error. This rearrangement joins TRBV5-4 to TRBJ2-7; 7 bases are shared with TRBD1. Germline V lookup: CDR1 SGHNT, CDR2 YYREEE (reference sequence). The CDR3 loop spans 12 amino acids. CDR3 region: CASSRGSSEQYF. CDR3 DNA sequence: TGCGCCAGCAGCAGGGGGAGCAGCGAGCAGTACTTC.

This clonotype has at least ten counts. The chain links TRBV7-9 to TRBJ1-1; 7 nucleotides line up with TRBD1. V lost 5 bases, J lost 4 bases, and 7 bases stayed unmatched. From germline, CDR1 is SEHNR and CDR2 FQNEAQ (reference sequence). CDR3 length: 14 amino acids. In nucleotides, the CDR3 is TGTGCCAGCAGCCCACAGGGGATAGGCACTGAAGCTTTCTTT. It is translated as CASSPQGIGTEAFF.

V and J are TRBV5-1 and TRBJ1-6; TRBD1 matches at 11 bases. CDR1 and CDR2 (germline): SGHRS, YFSETQ. The CDR3 is made up of 15 amino acids. Trimming cost V 4 bases and J 9 bases; bases outside gene matches: 6. The CDR3 DNA follows: TGCGCCAGCAGCCCCGGGACAGGGGGAGTTTCACCCCTCCACTTT. It codes for CASSPGTGGVSPLHF.

This clonotype was counted a few times. The chain uses TRBV19 and TRBJ1-5; D is perhaps TRBD1 (5 bases). CDR3 length equals 16 residues. Trimming shortened V by 6 bases and J by 5 bases, and 20 bases separated the two germline ends. The V gene's germline CDR1 is LNHDA and CDR2 SQIVND (reference sequence). Here the CDR3 DNA reads TGTGCCAGTAGCACGGAGTCGACAGTTTCTGATCAGCCCCAGCATTTT. Amino acids: CASSTESTVSDQPQHF.

This clonotype was seen only a few times. V usage is TRBV7-2 and J usage is TRBJ1-1, with D possibly matching TRBD1 (5 bases). V lost 5 bases and J lost 2, with 9 bases in between. CDR3 length: 13 residues. CDR1 and CDR2 from the germline V gene are SGHTA and FQGNSA. In nucleotides, the CDR3 is TGTGCCAGCAGCGTGGACAAAAACACTGAAGCTTTCTTT. Amino acids: CASSVDKNTEAFF.

The rearrangement uses TRBV29-1 and TRBJ2-7, with 9 bases fitting TRBD1. Germline V CDR1 and CDR2: SQVTM, ANQGSEA. The CDR3 sequence is 13 residues long. The junction had 6 bases not matched to a gene; V was cut back by 6 bases and J by 3 bases. In nucleotides, the CDR3 is TGCAGCGTCGGACGGGGACAGGGCTACGAGCAGTACTTC. Amino acid sequence: CSVGRGQGYEQYF.

The chain carries TRBV4-1 and TRBJ1-5, with a weak D call TRBD1 (6 bases). The CDR3 is 16 residues long. Germline CDR1 is MGHRA and CDR2 is YSYEKL. V was trimmed by 3 bases and J by 3 bases, leaving 15 bases between them. In DNA, the CDR3 is TGCGCCAGCAGCCAGGAAGGGGTGGGACACAATCAGCCCCAGCATTTT. Its translation is CASSQEGVGHNQPQHF.

This clonotype was seen ten or more times. The chain couples TRBV11-2 to TRBJ2-2, with D uncertain. Germline loops: CDR1 SGHAT, CDR2 FQNNGV. V was trimmed by 8 bases and J by 1 base, leaving 11 bases between them. The CDR3 covers 14 residues. The CDR3 nucleotides read TGTGCCAGCCGGTCCCACGGGAACACCGGGGAGCTGTTTTTT. Encoded protein: CASRSHGNTGELFF. Looking up the rest from reference TRBV11-2 and TRBJ2-2 gives the full variable domain: EAGVAQSPRYKIIEKRQSVAFWCNPISGHATLYWYQQILGQGPKLLIQFQNNGVVDDSQLPKDRFSAERLKGVDSTLKIQPAKLEDSAVYLCASRSHGNTGELFFGEGSRLTVL.

This clonotype was observed many times. The rearrangement joins TRBV11-2 to TRBJ1-2; 10 nucleotides line up with TRBD1. V lost 6 bases and J lost 4; bases outside the gene matches: 5. The CDR3 covers 14 residues. The germline gives CDR1 SGHAT, CDR2 FQNNGV. The CDR3 reads CASSPRTGGYGYTF. The CDR3 nucleotides are TGTGCCAGCAGTCCCCGGACAGGGGGCTATGGCTACACCTTC.

This clonotype was recorded only once. The gene calls are TRBV13 and TRBJ2-7; no definite D call. The ends were cut back, 1 base at V and 1 base at J, with 11 bases in the middle. CDR1 and CDR2 from the germline V gene are PRHDT and FYEKMQ (reference sequence). This CDR3 contains 15 residues. The DNA of the CDR3 is TGTGCCAGCAGCTTAGACCCTCAAGGGTCCTACGAGCAGTACTTC. Translated, it gives CASSLDPQGSYEQYF.

This clonotype was detected ten times or more. The gene calls are TRBV7-9 and TRBJ1-2, with 8 positions matching TRBD1. With V trimmed by 0 bases and J by 5 bases, 2 bases remained unmatched. Germline CDR1 is SEHNR and CDR2 is FQNEAQ (reference sequence). The CDR3 runs to 14 residues. CDR3 residues: CASSLAGQEYGYTF. Written as DNA, the CDR3 is TGTGCCAGCAGCTTAGCGGGACAGGAATATGGCTACACCTTC.

The chain uses TRBV11-2 and TRBJ2-7; 11 bases are shared with TRBD1. The V gene's germline CDR1 is SGHAT and CDR2 FQNNGV. The CDR3 runs to 16 residues. Trimming at V came to 6 bases and at J to 1 base, leaving 8 bases not matched to a gene. CDR3 DNA: TGTGCCAGCAGTCGAGACCGGGACAGGGGGTCCTACGAGCAGTACTTC. It encodes CASSRDRDRGSYEQYF. The whole variable domain, filled in from reference TRBV11-2 and TRBJ2-7, reads EAGVAQSPRYKIIEKRQSVAFWCNPISGHATLYWYQQILGQGPKLLIQFQNNGVVDDSQLPKDRFSAERLKGVDSTLKIQPAKLEDSAVYLCASSRDRDRGSYEQYFGPGTRLTVT.

This clonotype occurred a few times. The gene calls are TRBV7-9 and TRBJ2-7; 9 nucleotides line up with TRBD2. Per germline, CDR1 SEHNR and CDR2 FQNEAQ (reference sequence). This CDR3 is 15 amino acids long. J was trimmed by 6 bases and V by 5 bases; bases with no gene match: 11. CDR3 region: CASSLLGAGGTEQYF. The CDR3 nucleotides are TGTGCCAGCAGCCTCTTAGGAGCGGGAGGCACCGAGCAGTACTTC.

This clonotype was seen once. The chain has TRBV20-1 and TRBJ2-5; no definite D call. Germline V CDR1 and CDR2: DFQATT, SNEGSKA (reference sequence). Trimming removed 6 bases from V and 3 bases from J, with 17 bases in between. CDR3 length: 14 amino acids. The chain's CDR3 is CSALDDLREETQYF. The CDR3 DNA is TGCAGTGCCTTGGACGACCTCCGAGAAGAGACCCAGTACTTC.

As concerns this clonotype: This may come from a read error, since a much larger clone is one base off. V gene TRBV3-1 combines with J gene TRBJ1-5; no firm D call. The germline CDR1 and CDR2 sequences are LGHDT and YNNKEL (reference sequence). This CDR3 comprises 16 residues. The germline V and J ends were trimmed by 3 bases and 6 bases, with 18 bases remaining between them. The CDR3 here is CASSHPLRQVVQPQHF. CDR3 nucleotide sequence: TGTGCCAGCAGCCACCCCTTACGGCAGGTGGTTCAGCCCCAGCATTTT.

On this clonotype itself: A read error may account for a junction end that differs from germline. The CDR3 region is CASSLAQINDGYTF. The DNA of the CDR3 is TGTGCAAGCAGCTTAGCCCAGATTAACGATGGCTACACCTTC. The rearrangement uses TRBV7-6 and TRBJ1-2; D remains unclear. Per germline, CDR1 SGHVS and CDR2 FNYEAQ. This CDR3 spans 14 amino acids.

This sequence joins TRBV7-3 and TRBJ1-5, with 10 positions matching TRBD1. The CDR3 is 15 residues long. Germline lookup yields CDR1 SGHTA and CDR2 FQGTGA. V gave up 6 bases and J gave up 7 bases; unmatched junction bases: 9. The CDR3 here is CASSPDQTGGQPQHF. The CDR3, as DNA: TGTGCCAGCAGTCCTGACCAGACAGGGGGCCAGCCCCAGCATTTT.

This clonotype was detected a few times. The genes are TRBV7-9 and TRBJ1-2; no reliable D call. V lost 1 base to trimming and J lost 6 bases, with 12 bases between them. Per germline, CDR1 SEHNR and CDR2 FQNEAQ (reference sequence). The length of the CDR3 is 14 residues. This chain's CDR3 is CASSLDLGWDGYTF. The CDR3 bases are TGTGCCAGCAGCTTAGATCTGGGTTGGGATGGCTACACCTTC.

This clonotype was seen many times. This chain joins TRBV14 and TRBJ1-2; the D is unclear. This CDR3 has 13 residues. The germline CDR1 and CDR2 sequences are SGHDN and FVKESK. V was cut by 5 bases and J by 2 bases, with 9 bases left in between. Here the CDR3 reads CASSWAGNYGYTF. Here the CDR3 DNA reads TGTGCCAGCAGCTGGGCGGGAAACTATGGCTACACCTTC.

The chain links TRBV28 to TRBJ1-2, with 7 bases identical to TRBD1. CDR1 and CDR2 from the germline V gene are MDHEN and SYDVKM. CDR3 length: 15 amino acids. J was trimmed by 2 bases and V by 5 bases; bases with no gene match: 8. CDR3 sequence: CASSLNRGSNYGYTF. CDR3 nucleotide sequence: TGTGCCAGCAGTCTCAACAGGGGATCCAACTATGGCTACACCTTC.

Only a few counts were recorded for this clonotype. This chain joins TRBV5-1 and TRBJ2-7; D is unresolved. CDR3 length: 14 amino acids. V was trimmed by 3 bases and J by 3 bases, leaving 13 bases between them. The germline gives CDR1 SGHRS, CDR2 YFSETQ. Here the CDR3 DNA reads TGCGCCAGCAGCTACGGACCCGTTCGCTACGAGCAGTACTTC. Translation: CASSYGPVRYEQYF.

There are many counts of this clonotype. The gene calls are TRBV29-1 and TRBJ2-5, with 8 bases matching TRBD2. Germline CDR1 reads SQVTM; CDR2 reads ANQGSEA. The CDR3 has 13 residues. V was clipped by 5 bases and J by 5 bases; unmatched bases: 7. This CDR3 is CSVQGLAGETQYF. CDR3 bases: TGCAGCGTTCAAGGACTAGCCGGGGAGACCCAGTACTTC.

This clonotype was seen a few times. The rearrangement uses TRBV7-8 and TRBJ2-5; D unclear. This CDR3 is built from 10 residues. With 2 bases removed from V and 11 bases from J, the gap between germline ends came to 6 bases. CDR1 and CDR2 (germline): SGHVS, FQNEAQ. This CDR3 reads CASSLLTQYF. DNA of the CDR3: TGTGCCAGCAGCTTACTGACACAGTACTTC.

V and J are TRBV28 and TRBJ2-5; D not resolved. The CDR3 consists of 14 residues. Germline CDR1 MDHEN, CDR2 SYDVKM. V shed 3 bases and J shed 5 bases, with 13 bases lying between them. The CDR3 DNA reads as TGTGCCAGCAGTTTGAACAGCTGGACGGAGACCCAGTACTTC. This gives the protein CASSLNSWTETQYF. The full variable domain, completed using reference TRBV28 and TRBJ2-5, is DVKVTQSSRYLVKRTGEKVFLECVQDMDHENMFWYRQDPGLGLRLIYFSYDVKMKEKGDIPEGYSVSREKKERFSLILESASTNQTSMYLCASSLNSWTETQYFGPGTRLLVL.

The chain uses TRBV19 and TRBJ1-5; D perhaps matches TRBD1 (5 bases). This CDR3 is 15 amino acids long. Germline V gene sequence: CDR1 LNHDA, CDR2 SQIVND (reference sequence). V shed 3 bases and J shed 4 bases, with 13 bases lying between them. CDR3 in amino acids: CASSIQQEKNQPQHF. The CDR3, as DNA: TGTGCCAGTAGTATCCAACAGGAGAAAAATCAGCCCCAGCATTTT. Complete variable domain (other parts from reference TRBV19 and TRBJ1-5): DGGITQSPKYLFRKEGQNVTLSCEQNLNHDAMYWYRQDPGQGLRLIYYSQIVNDFQKGDIAEGYSVSREKKESFPLTVTSAQKNPTAFYLCASSIQQEKNQPQHFGDGTRLSIL.